This TCR beta chain was captured in a study of OX40 agonist ivuxolimab in advanced cancers. The wider study: Three patients, one with hepatocellular carcinoma and two with cutaneous melanoma, achieved partial responses.

The length of the CDR3 is 14 residues. The ends were cut back, 6 bases at V and 7 bases at J, with 15 bases in the middle. Germline-derived CDR1 and CDR2 are MNHEY and SMNVEV (reference sequence). The assay was immunoSEQ multiplex PCR, and TCRdb's table has in-frame clones only and misses some. In the table there are 75,000 to 100,000 clones, 84% of which are singletons. This chain uses TRBV27 with TRBJ1-4; D may be TRBD1 (5 bases). The material was CD4+ or CD8+ T cells sorted from blood, obtained in a trial of the OX40 agonist ivuxolimab. This clonotype originated in an adult with an advanced solid tumor such as melanoma, head and neck, liver or kidney cancer. The CDR3 bases are TGTGCCAGCAGAGCCAGGGTGGGCAGTGAAAAACTGTTTTTT. Amino acids: CASRARVGSEKLFF.